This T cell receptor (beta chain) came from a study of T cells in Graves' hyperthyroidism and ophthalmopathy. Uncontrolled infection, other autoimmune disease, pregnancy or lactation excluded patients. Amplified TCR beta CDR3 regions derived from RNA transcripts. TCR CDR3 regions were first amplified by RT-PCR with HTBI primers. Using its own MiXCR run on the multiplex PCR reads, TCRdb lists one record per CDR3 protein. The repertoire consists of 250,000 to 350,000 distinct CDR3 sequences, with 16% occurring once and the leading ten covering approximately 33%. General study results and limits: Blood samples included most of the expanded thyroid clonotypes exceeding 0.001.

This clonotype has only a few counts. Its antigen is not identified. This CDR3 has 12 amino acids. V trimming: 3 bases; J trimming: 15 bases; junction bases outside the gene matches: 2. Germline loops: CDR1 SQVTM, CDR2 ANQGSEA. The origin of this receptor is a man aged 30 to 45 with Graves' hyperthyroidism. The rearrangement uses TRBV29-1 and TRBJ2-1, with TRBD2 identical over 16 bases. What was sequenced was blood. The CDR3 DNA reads TGCAGCGTTGACGGGACTAGCGGGAGGGTGTTCTTC. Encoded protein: CSVDGTSGRVFF.